This TCR beta chain was identified in a study of T cells in Graves' hyperthyroidism and ophthalmopathy. Whole-study context: Peripheral blood was obtained at initial diagnosis, preceding any treatment. Study-wide results and caveats: Onset of ophthalmopathy came a median approximately 6.5 months after the model predicted it.

Ophthalmopathy patients had Clinical Activity Score at least 3, NOSPECS grade at least 4, duration under 3 months. V shed 5 bases and J 12 bases; nucleotides not matched to a gene: 10. The CDR3 has 12 residues. Per germline, CDR1 MNHEY and CDR2 SMNVEV (reference sequence). It was RNA transcripts that yielded the amplified TCR beta CDR3 regions. With the HTBI primer set, the TCR CDR3 went through a first round of RT-PCR. TCRdb re-analysed the multiplex PCR reads in MiXCR, keeping a single row per CDR3 protein. The sample records hundreds of thousands of distinct CDR3 sequences, approximately 15% being singletons. This clonotype has at least ten counts. Its antigen is currently unknown.

This receptor was identified in a woman aged 40 to 50 with Graves' ophthalmopathy. Sequencing was carried out using blood. The chain carries TRBV27 and TRBJ2-7; 7 nucleotides align to TRBD2. This CDR3 is CASSPGLELTYF. The CDR3 DNA follows: TGTGCCAGCAGTCCCGGACTAGAACTGACGTACTTC.